Shown below are 20 T cell receptor beta chains from a single sample sequenced in a study of blood T cell repertoires in COVID-19. Generated by immunoSEQ multiplex PCR, the TCRdb table keeps only in-frame clones and is missing some. The sample lists about 87,000 clones; roughly 76% were seen once. The sample consisted of peripheral blood. These receptors were obtained from a woman aged 50 to 60 with acute or convalescent COVID-19.

The chain joins TRBV7-7 to TRBJ2-2, with D unresolved. This CDR3 spans 14 amino acids. Germline V gene sequence: CDR1 SSHAT, CDR2 FNYEAQ (reference sequence). Trimming pared 4 bases from V and 5 bases from J, leaving 11 bases between. The CDR3 loop reads CASSSGPLTGELFF. The CDR3 coding sequence is TGTGCCAGCAGCTCGGGTCCACTTACCGGGGAGCTGTTTTTT.

This rearrangement joins TRBV7-6 to TRBJ1-1; a weak D match, TRBD1 (5 bases). From germline, CDR1 is SGHVS and CDR2 FNYEAQ. V lost 5 bases, J lost 0 bases, and 10 bases lay in between. The CDR3 contains 14 residues. Here the CDR3 reads CASSTGLLNTEAFF. The CDR3 DNA reads as TGTGCCAGCAGCACGGGACTCCTGAACACTGAAGCTTTCTTT.

The genes are TRBV28 and TRBJ1-1; D is undetermined. The CDR3 consists of 10 residues. Per germline, CDR1 MDHEN and CDR2 SYDVKM. Trimming left V 6 bases short and J 4 bases short, with 3 bases between. The CDR3 nucleotides are TGTGCCAGCAGGGCCACTGAAGCTTTCTTT. As protein: CASRATEAFF. Looking up the rest from reference TRBV28 and TRBJ1-1 gives the full variable domain: DVKVTQSSRYLVKRTGEKVFLECVQDMDHENMFWYRQDPGLGLRLIYFSYDVKMKEKGDIPEGYSVSREKKERFSLILESASTNQTSMYLCASRATEAFFGQGTRLTVV.

The V gene is TRBV2, the J gene TRBJ2-7; tentatively, D is TRBD1 (6 bases). Trimming pared 2 bases from V and 6 bases from J, leaving 17 bases between. The germline V gene has CDR1 SNHLY and CDR2 FYNNEI. The CDR3 totals 15 residues. CDR3 sequence (DNA): TGTGCCAGCAGTGAATGGGTAGGGGGATCTTTCGAGCAGTACTTC. It encodes CASSEWVGGSFEQYF.

This clone occurred once. This chain connects TRBV5-1 to TRBJ1-1; no clear D gene. This CDR3 comprises 14 residues. V dropped 4 bases and J dropped 4 bases, with 14 bases sitting between them. Per the germline V gene, CDR1 is SGHRS and CDR2 is YFSETQ. The CDR3 sequence is CASSIARPGTEAFF. The CDR3 DNA reads as TGCGCCAGCAGCATTGCCCGACCGGGCACTGAAGCTTTCTTT. Full variable domain (remainder filled in from reference TRBV5-1 and TRBJ1-1): KAGVTQTPRYLIKTRGQQVTLSCSPISGHRSVSWYQQTPGQGLQFLFEYFSETQRNKGNFPGRFSGRQFSNSRSEMNVSTLELGDSALYLCASSIARPGTEAFFGQGTRLTVV.

This clone has only one observation. This CDR3 is CSAVFHEQYF. CDR3 coding DNA: TGCAGTGCCGTGTTTCACGAGCAGTACTTC. The chain couples TRBV20-1 to TRBJ2-7; D not resolved. V was pared by 6 bases and J by 5 bases, with 8 bases between. Per the germline V gene, CDR1 is DFQATT and CDR2 is SNEGSKA (reference sequence). The CDR3 consists of 10 residues.

The J gene is TRBJ2-1, the V gene TRBV6-6, with 7 bases aligning to TRBD1. Germline values: CDR1 MNHNY, CDR2 SVGAGI (reference sequence). This CDR3 spans 14 amino acids. Trimming cost V 5 bases and J 5 bases; bases outside gene matches: 6. The CDR3 DNA is TGTGCCAGCAGTCCCGGGACAGAGAACAATGAGCAGTTCTTC. Protein: CASSPGTENNEQFF.

The chain uses TRBV2 and TRBJ1-6; D gene uncertain. The CDR3 spans 19 residues. The V end lost 4 bases, the J end lost 0 bases, and 19 bases lay between the germline ends. Germline CDR1 SNHLY, CDR2 FYNNEI. The CDR3 nucleotides read TGTGCCAGCAGTGTCGACTACCCGCAAAAAAGCTCCTATAATTCACCCCTCCACTTT. Its protein product is CASSVDYPQKSSYNSPLHF.

This chain uses TRBV5-5 with TRBJ2-3, with D possibly matching TRBD2 (5 bases). This CDR3 is built from 15 residues. Deletions cut 1 base from V and 4 bases from J, with 13 bases between. Germline V CDR1 and CDR2: SGHKS, YYEKEE (reference sequence). The CDR3 nucleotides are TGTGCCAGCAGCTTGAGGTCCGGGGTGGCAGATACGCAGTATTTT. Translated, it gives CASSLRSGVADTQYF.

This chain uses TRBV28 with TRBJ2-7; 7 bases match TRBD1. The V gene end was trimmed by 8 bases and the J gene end by 0 bases; junction bases not matched to a gene: 4. Germline assignment: CDR1 MDHEN and CDR2 SYDVKM. The CDR3 covers 13 residues. CDR3 loop: CASWDSYSYEQYF. The CDR3 region has the DNA TGTGCCAGCTGGGACAGTTACTCCTACGAGCAGTACTTC. Based on the CDR3 plus reference TRBV28 and TRBJ2-7, the full variable domain is DVKVTQSSRYLVKRTGEKVFLECVQDMDHENMFWYRQDPGLGLRLIYFSYDVKMKEKGDIPEGYSVSREKKERFSLILESASTNQTSMYLCASWDSYSYEQYFGPGTRLTVT.

CDR3 in amino acids: CASGRGSAYEQYF. DNA for the CDR3: TGTGCCAGCGGCCGGGGTTCTGCCTACGAGCAGTACTTC. The chain carries TRBV2 and TRBJ2-7, with D possibly TRBD2 on 5 matching bases. Trimming left V 8 bases short and J 2 bases short, with 13 bases between. CDR1 and CDR2 from the germline V gene are SNHLY and FYNNEI. The CDR3 is made up of 13 amino acids.

This sequence joins TRBV7-2 and TRBJ2-2, with no clear D. Germline values: CDR1 SGHTA, CDR2 FQGNSA. With 5 bases removed from V and 4 bases from J, the gap between germline ends came to 14 bases. The CDR3 totals 15 residues. The CDR3 nucleotides read TGTGCCAGCAGCCTCTCCTTTTCTCGCACCGGGGAGCTGTTTTTT. It encodes CASSLSFSRTGELFF.

The chain carries TRBV20-1 and TRBJ1-6; D is uncertain. CDR1 and CDR2 (germline): DFQATT, SNEGSKA (reference sequence). The V and J ends lost 3 bases and 0 bases respectively, with 9 bases between them. The CDR3 loop spans 15 amino acids. The CDR3 region has the DNA TGCAGTGCTAGTGTGGAGAGCTCCTATAATTCACCCCTCCACTTT. Translation: CSASVESSYNSPLHF.

The chain links TRBV2 to TRBJ1-2; D perhaps matches TRBD1 (5 bases). The CDR3 covers 15 residues. Germline V lookup: CDR1 SNHLY, CDR2 FYNNEI. V was clipped by 2 bases and J by 6 bases, with 16 bases between them. The CDR3 DNA follows: TGTGCCAGCAGTGAATTTTTACCGGGGGGGGATGGCTACACCTTC. It yields the protein CASSEFLPGGDGYTF.

The genes are TRBV6-1 and TRBJ2-7; D possibly corresponds to TRBD2 (6 bases). The CDR3 extends over 15 amino acids. Looked up from germline, CDR1 is MNHNS and CDR2 is SASEGT. The germline V and J ends were trimmed by 8 bases and 3 bases, with 20 bases remaining between them. The CDR3 region has the DNA TGTGCCAGCGCCCAAGGGAGCGGGTTTCGCTACGAGCAGTACTTC. The encoded protein is CASAQGSGFRYEQYF.

The chain couples TRBV9 to TRBJ2-3; weak D call: TRBD1 (5 bases). Germline V gene lookup returns CDR1 SGDLS and CDR2 YYNGEE. The CDR3 has 15 amino acids. The ends were cut back, 0 bases at V and 2 bases at J, with 10 bases in the middle. In DNA form, the CDR3 reads TGTGCCAGCAGCGTAGGATCAGGGCTCACAGATACGCAGTATTTT. Its protein product is CASSVGSGLTDTQYF.

This clone occurred a few times. This rearrangement joins TRBV10-3 to TRBJ1-5, with a weak D call TRBD1 (5 bases). Germline V CDR1 and CDR2: ENHRY, SYGVKD. V shed 0 bases and J shed 6 bases, with 9 bases lying between them. CDR3 length equals 14 residues. The CDR3 spells CAISESQGTQPQHF. In DNA form, the CDR3 reads TGTGCCATCAGTGAGTCGCAGGGAACTCAGCCCCAGCATTTT.

This clone was seen a few times. The chain combines TRBV5-6 with TRBJ1-4, with TRBD1 identical over 9 bases. Germline CDR1 and CDR2: SGHDT and YYEEEE. J was trimmed by 7 bases and V by 3 bases; bases with no gene match: 7. The CDR3 has 15 amino acids. The CDR3 DNA reads TGTGCCAGCAGCTCCCGACAGGGGGGGGTTGAAAAACTGTTTTTT. It is translated as CASSSRQGGVEKLFF.

The genes are TRBV27 and TRBJ2-7; D not resolved. V was clipped by 2 bases and J by 1 base, with 6 bases between them. The CDR3 sequence is 13 residues long. The germline V gene has CDR1 MNHEY and CDR2 SMNVEV (reference sequence). CDR3 sequence reads: CASSLADSYEQYF. The CDR3 DNA reads as TGTGCCAGCAGTTTAGCAGATTCCTACGAGCAGTACTTC.

This rearrangement joins TRBV19 to TRBJ1-2; the D gene is possibly TRBD1 (6 bases). The germline CDR1 and CDR2 sequences are LNHDA and SQIVND (reference sequence). The germline V and J ends were trimmed by 7 bases and 3 bases, with 12 bases remaining between them. The CDR3 is 13 amino acids. This CDR3 is CASTEDRYYGYTF. The CDR3 DNA reads as TGTGCCAGTACCGAGGACAGATACTATGGCTACACCTTC.